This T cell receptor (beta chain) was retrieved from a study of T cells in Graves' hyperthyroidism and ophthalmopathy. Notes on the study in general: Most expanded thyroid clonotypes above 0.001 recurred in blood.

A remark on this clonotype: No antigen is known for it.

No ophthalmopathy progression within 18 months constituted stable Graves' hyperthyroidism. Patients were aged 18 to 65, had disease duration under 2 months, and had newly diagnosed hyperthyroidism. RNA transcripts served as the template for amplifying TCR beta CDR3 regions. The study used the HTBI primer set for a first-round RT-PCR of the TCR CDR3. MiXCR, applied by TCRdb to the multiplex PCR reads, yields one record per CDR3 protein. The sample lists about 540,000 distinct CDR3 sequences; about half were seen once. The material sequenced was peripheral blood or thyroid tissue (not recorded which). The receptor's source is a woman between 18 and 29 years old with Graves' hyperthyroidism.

This chain's CDR3 is CASSIPGSGYEQYF. CDR3 bases: TGTGCCAGCAGCATACCCGGGAGCGGCTACGAGCAGTACTTC. The chain combines TRBV7-6 with TRBJ2-7; possible D gene TRBD2, 6 bases. Trimming pared 5 bases from V and 3 bases from J, leaving 14 bases between. Germline V gives CDR1 SGHVS, CDR2 FNYEAQ. This CDR3 is 14 amino acids long.